These 8 T cell receptor beta chains were sequenced from one sample in a study of blood T cell repertoires in COVID-19 (dated by TCRdb to 2019 to 2021). The protocol used for the library was the immunoSEQ multiplex PCR assay. This is the immuneACCESS table as TCRdb keeps it, with only in-frame sequences that have V and J called. A part of the clones is gone; compared with another copy, unresolved V genes explain less than half, and the rest is unexplained. The sample table contains roughly 230,000 clones; only one count was recorded for roughly 85% of them. The ten largest clones take up 0.85% to 1% of the sample. The sequenced sample consisted of peripheral blood. These receptors were taken from a man aged 35 to 55 with acute or convalescent COVID-19.

This chain uses TRBV28 with TRBJ1-2, with a tentative D call TRBD1 (6 bases). Per the germline V gene, CDR1 is MDHEN and CDR2 is SYDVKM. This CDR3 is 14 amino acids long. Trimming left V 6 bases short and J 0 bases short, with 11 bases between. The CDR3 DNA follows: TGTGCCAGCAGAGGGGACACCACTAACTATGGCTACACCTTC. The encoded protein is CASRGDTTNYGYTF.

The CDR3 here is CASSLEFRITEAFF. The CDR3 bases are TGTGCCAGCAGTTTAGAGTTTCGTATCACTGAAGCTTTCTTT. This chain joins TRBV6-5 and TRBJ1-1, with unresolved D. The length of the CDR3 is 14 residues. Per the germline V gene, CDR1 is MNHEY and CDR2 is SVGAGI. The ends were cut back, 4 bases at V and 4 bases at J, with 13 bases in the middle.

The genes are TRBV7-9 and TRBJ1-2; D uncertain. CDR1 and CDR2 (germline): SEHNR, FQNEAQ (reference sequence). This CDR3 region has 16 residues. The V end was cut by 2 bases, the J end by 8 bases, with 21 bases between. CDR3 in amino acids: CASSLPAGVKGEGYTF. CDR3 in DNA: TGTGCCAGCAGCTTACCCGCCGGGGTGAAGGGCGAGGGCTACACCTTC.

The chain couples TRBV3-1 (or the pseudogene TRBV3-2) to TRBJ2-7, with 7 bases fitting TRBD1. CDR1 LGHDT and CDR2 YNNKEL come from the germline V gene (reference sequence). Trimming cost V 1 base and J 0 bases; bases outside gene matches: 3. This CDR3 spans 15 amino acids. In nucleotides, the CDR3 is TGTGCCAGCAGCCAAGGGGGGACAGACTCCTACGAGCAGTACTTC. This gives the protein CASSQGGTDSYEQYF.

The chain has TRBV27 and TRBJ2-7; 12 bases agree with TRBD1. Germline lookup yields CDR1 MNHEY and CDR2 SMNVEV (reference sequence). Trimming at V came to 6 bases and at J to 4 bases, leaving 7 bases not matched to a gene. The CDR3 contains 15 residues. CDR3 protein: CASRPGTGGRYEQYF. Here the CDR3 DNA reads TGTGCCAGCAGACCTGGGACAGGGGGCAGGTACGAGCAGTACTTC.

This chain joins TRBV5-4 and TRBJ2-7, with a weak D call TRBD1 (6 bases). Trimming removed 2 bases from V and 5 bases from J, with 20 bases in between. Germline loops: CDR1 SGHNT, CDR2 YYREEE (reference sequence). CDR3 length: 16 residues. The CDR3 sequence is CASSLGGTSRTDEQYF. The CDR3 DNA follows: TGTGCCAGCAGCTTAGGGGGAACTTCAAGGACCGACGAGCAGTACTTC.

The CDR3 loop reads CASSVASSGFNEQFF. The CDR3 region has the DNA TGTGCCAGCAGCGTAGCTAGTAGCGGGTTCAATGAGCAGTTCTTC. The chain recombines TRBV9 with TRBJ2-1, with TRBD2 identical over 7 bases. Trimming took 0 bases from V and 6 from J; bases not matched to a gene: 6. This CDR3 spans 15 amino acids. Germline lookup yields CDR1 SGDLS and CDR2 YYNGEE.

The rearrangement joins TRBV11-3 to TRBJ2-1, with TRBD2 matching over 10 bases. J gave up 8 bases and V 5 bases, and 15 bases lay outside the gene matches. The CDR3 is 17 residues long. Germline CDR1 reads SGHNT; CDR2 reads YENEEA. CDR3 in DNA: TGTGCCAGCAGCCACGGGGTAGCGGGGGGCTCTTTCGATGAGCAGTTCTTC. Translating gives CASSHGVAGGSFDEQFF.